Following are 30 T cell receptor beta chains from one sample sequenced in a study of shared T cell receptors in the human thymus. Sequencing was performed with immunoSEQ multiplex PCR; in TCRdb, only in-frame clones are kept and a portion is missing. Found here are approximately 730,000 clones, approximately 83% of them singletons; the top ten hold around 0.0094%. These data also featured in a second study, about human thymus T cells.

Input material: thymocytes. These receptors were obtained from a girl less than two years old with a congenital heart defect.

The V and J genes are TRBV11-2 and TRBJ2-2; 7 bases match TRBD2. Trimming took 5 bases from V and 4 from J; bases not matched to a gene: 7. The CDR3 spans 15 residues. The germline V gene encodes CDR1 SGHAT and CDR2 FQNNGV. CDR3 sequence reads: CASSGLVWSTGELFF. The DNA for the CDR3 is TGTGCCAGCAGCGGACTAGTTTGGAGCACCGGGGAGCTGTTTTTT.

This chain connects TRBV11-2 to TRBJ2-2; 8 bases line up with TRBD1. With V trimmed by 8 bases and J by 5 bases, 19 bases remained unmatched. The CDR3 extends over 18 amino acids. Germline V gives CDR1 SGHAT, CDR2 FQNNGV. The CDR3 loop is CASPRRTGSVGETGELFF. The CDR3 DNA reads as TGTGCCAGCCCACGACGGACAGGGAGTGTTGGCGAGACCGGGGAGCTGTTTTTT.

This clone was observed a handful of times. The gene calls are TRBV14 and TRBJ1-1, with D unresolved. Trimming took 2 bases from V and 1 from J, leaving 14 bases between them. CDR1 is SGHDN, CDR2 FVKESK, per germline. CDR3 length: 16 residues. The CDR3 loop is CASSQSHLTQNTEAFF. As DNA, the CDR3 is TGTGCCAGCAGCCAATCACATCTGACACAGAACACTGAAGCTTTCTTT.

The chain joins TRBV7-9 to TRBJ2-1; perhaps TRBD2 as D (5 bases). Germline loops: CDR1 SEHNR, CDR2 FQNEAQ (reference sequence). V was cut by 1 base and J by 14 bases, with 15 bases left in between. The CDR3 runs to 13 residues. The CDR3 sequence: CASSLDMAAGKFF. CDR3 sequence (DNA): TGTGCCAGCAGCTTAGATATGGCTGCCGGGAAGTTCTTC.

This clone has only a few counts. The V gene is TRBV28, the J gene TRBJ2-6; the D is unclear. Germline loops: CDR1 MDHEN, CDR2 SYDVKM. V gave up 3 bases and J gave up 1 base, with 10 bases separating them. CDR3 length: 16 amino acids. CDR3 DNA: TGTGCCAGCAGTTTTCGTGCCGGGTCTGGGGCCAACGTCCTGACTTTC. Translated: CASSFRAGSGANVLTF.

The V and J genes are TRBV27 and TRBJ1-1; D call uncertain. Germline CDR1 is MNHEY and CDR2 is SMNVEV (reference sequence). The CDR3 covers 14 residues. V was clipped by 3 bases and J by 8 bases, with 16 bases between them. The DNA for the CDR3 is TGTGCCAGCAGTTTGAGAGTGGGCCGGATCGAAGCTTTCTTT. It codes for CASSLRVGRIEAFF.

V gene TRBV10-3 combines with J gene TRBJ1-1, with D uncertain. The CDR3 has 17 residues. V gave up 4 bases and J gave up 1 base, with 19 bases separating them. Germline loops: CDR1 ENHRY, CDR2 SYGVKD. CDR3 in amino acids: CAISGWQPSGSNTEAFF. The CDR3 bases are TGTGCCATCAGTGGGTGGCAGCCAAGCGGTTCGAACACTGAAGCTTTCTTT.

The gene calls are TRBV5-4 and TRBJ2-1; the D gene is possibly TRBD2 (6 bases). This CDR3 is 13 amino acids long. V shed 4 bases and J shed 3 bases, with 8 bases lying between them. Germline CDR1 is SGHNT and CDR2 is YYREEE (reference sequence). The CDR3 loop reads CASSGGDYNEQFF. The CDR3 DNA follows: TGTGCCAGCAGCGGCGGGGACTACAATGAGCAGTTCTTC.

This clone was counted a single time. The chain recombines TRBV18 with TRBJ2-3; D remains unclear. This CDR3 region has 14 residues. Germline V gene sequence: CDR1 KGHSH, CDR2 LQKENI. Trimming shortened V by 2 bases and J by 5 bases, and 11 bases separated the two germline ends. CDR3 loop: CASSPGGGKDTQYF. DNA for the CDR3: TGTGCCAGCTCACCAGGCGGCGGTAAAGATACGCAGTATTTT.

The chain carries TRBV27 and TRBJ2-3; a possible D gene is TRBD1 (6 bases). Between the trimmed V and J ends, which lost 11 bases and 0 bases, there was a span of 12 bases. The CDR3 covers 13 residues. Germline-derived CDR1 and CDR2 are MNHEY and SMNVEV (reference sequence). The CDR3 nucleotides read TGTGCCTCCGGACAGCCTAGCACAGATACGCAGTATTTT. It yields the protein CASGQPSTDTQYF.

The J gene is TRBJ2-7, the V gene TRBV29-1; D possibly corresponds to TRBD1 (6 bases). With 0 bases removed from V and 3 bases from J, the gap between germline ends came to 9 bases. CDR3 size: 13 residues. The V gene's germline CDR1 is SQVTM and CDR2 ANQGSEA. The CDR3 DNA is TGCAGCGTTGAAGATTGGACAGACTACGAGCAGTACTTC. It translates to CSVEDWTDYEQYF.

In the case of this clone: One end of the junction varies from germline; a read error may be responsible. In the same sample, other DNA sequences code for this CDR3. The chain is built from TRBV11-2 and TRBJ1-6, with 10 nucleotides matching TRBD1. CDR3 length: 14 residues. CDR1 and CDR2 (germline): SGHAT, FQNNGV. CDR3 in amino acids: CASSRQGAYSPLHF. The CDR3 nucleotides read TGTGCCAGCAGCAGACAGGGGGCCTATTCCCCCCTCCACTTT.

This clone was seen a single time. The chain is built from TRBV5-6 and TRBJ2-5; TRBD2 agrees at 8 bases. Germline assignment: CDR1 SGHDT and CDR2 YYEEEE. V dropped 1 base and J dropped 5; count of bases not matched to a gene: 4. This CDR3 has 14 residues. CDR3 residues: CASSLRTSWETQYF. Here the CDR3 DNA reads TGTGCCAGCAGCTTGAGGACTAGCTGGGAGACCCAGTACTTC.

This clone was found once. The chain is built from TRBV13 and TRBJ1-1, with D perhaps matching TRBD1 (5 bases). V was cut by 8 bases and J by 8 bases, with 12 bases left in between. Germline V CDR1 and CDR2: PRHDT, FYEKMQ (reference sequence). The CDR3 runs to 11 residues. The CDR3 coding sequence is TGTGCCAGCCGAAGCGGGGGAGAAGCTTTCTTT. Protein product: CASRSGGEAFF.

This chain connects TRBV28 to TRBJ1-2; D may be TRBD1 (5 bases). The V gene's germline CDR1 is MDHEN and CDR2 SYDVKM. V lost 6 bases, J lost 4 bases, and 9 bases lay in between. The CDR3 loop spans 12 amino acids. CDR3 in DNA: TGTGCCAGCAGGGAGGGGAGCTATGGCTACACCTTC. It is translated as CASREGSYGYTF.

The chain links TRBV5-6 to TRBJ1-5, with D hard to call. This CDR3 region has 13 residues. V lost 4 bases to trimming and J lost 5 bases, with 10 bases between them. The germline V gene has CDR1 SGHDT and CDR2 YYEEEE. The CDR3 DNA follows: TGTGCCAGCAGCCGGGGTAGAGATCAGCCCCAGCATTTT. Protein sequence: CASSRGRDQPQHF.

The rearrangement joins TRBV14 to TRBJ2-2; 7 nucleotides match TRBD2. The CDR3 length is 16 residues. The germline V gene encodes CDR1 SGHDN and CDR2 FVKESK. The V and J ends lost 0 bases and 1 base, in that order; junction bases with no gene match: 2. CDR3 in amino acids: CASSQDAGVNTGELFF. CDR3 DNA: TGTGCCAGCAGCCAAGATGCGGGGGTGAACACCGGGGAGCTGTTTTTT.

This chain joins TRBV7-2 and TRBJ1-5; D is undetermined. Germline CDR1 is SGHTA and CDR2 is FQGNSA. The CDR3 sequence is 14 residues long. V lost 4 bases to trimming and J lost 0 bases, with 7 bases between them. CDR3 bases: TGTGCCAGCAGCTCGGGGTATAGCAATCAGCCCCAGCATTTT. This gives the protein CASSSGYSNQPQHF.

The chain couples TRBV27 to TRBJ1-6; 9 bases map to TRBD1. The germline V gene has CDR1 MNHEY and CDR2 SMNVEV (reference sequence). J lost 8 bases, V lost 1 base, and 9 bases had no gene match. The CDR3 has 17 amino acids. CDR3 residues: CASSLFFWDRDHSPLHF. CDR3 bases: TGTGCCAGCAGTTTATTTTTTTGGGACAGGGACCATTCACCCCTCCACTTT.

The CDR3 sequence: CASSEGVGGTEAFF. The CDR3 DNA reads as TGTGCCAGCAGTGAAGGGGTAGGGGGCACTGAAGCTTTCTTT. V gene TRBV2 combines with J gene TRBJ1-1, with D possibly matching TRBD1 (6 bases). The CDR3 spans 14 residues. Germline V gives CDR1 SNHLY, CDR2 FYNNEI. The V and J ends lost 1 base and 4 bases respectively, with 10 bases between them.

This chain uses TRBV6-5 with TRBJ2-4, with D maybe TRBD2 (7 bases). Between the trimmed V and J ends, which lost 2 bases and 8 bases, there was a span of 16 bases. Germline V gene data show CDR1 as MNHEY and CDR2 as SVGAGI. This CDR3 is 15 amino acids long. DNA for the CDR3: TGTGCCAGCAGTTACGCGCGAGGGGGGGAGGACATTCAGTACTTC. Translating gives CASSYARGGEDIQYF.

For the CDR3, the DNA is TGTGCCAGCAGCTTGGGGGTAGGGGGCCACGAGCAGTACTTC. It translates to CASSLGVGGHEQYF. The chain recombines TRBV5-6 with TRBJ2-7; 7 bases are shared with TRBD1. The CDR3 length is 14 residues. V shed 0 bases, J shed 5 bases, and the junction held 5 bases outside the gene matches. CDR1 is SGHDT, CDR2 YYEEEE, per germline.

The chain joins TRBV5-1 to TRBJ1-1; TRBD1 might be the D (5 bases). CDR3 length equals 16 residues. The ends were cut back, 0 bases at V and 4 bases at J, with 16 bases in the middle. CDR1 SGHRS and CDR2 YFSETQ come from the germline V gene. In nucleotides, the CDR3 is TGCGCCAGCAGCTTGGCCGTCGTTCGGGGGACCACTGAAGCTTTCTTT. Encoded protein: CASSLAVVRGTTEAFF. Looking up the rest from reference TRBV5-1 and TRBJ1-1 gives the full variable domain: KAGVTQTPRYLIKTRGQQVTLSCSPISGHRSVSWYQQTPGQGLQFLFEYFSETQRNKGNFPGRFSGRQFSNSRSEMNVSTLELGDSALYLCASSLAVVRGTTEAFFGQGTRLTVV.

This clone was counted once. This sequence joins TRBV4-2 and TRBJ1-1, with 11 bases matching TRBD1. V trimming: 0 bases; J trimming: 0 bases; junction bases outside the gene matches: 6. CDR1 and CDR2 (germline): LGHNA, YNFKEQ. This CDR3 comprises 18 residues. CDR3 sequence (DNA): TGTGCCAGCAGCCAAGATCTAGGACAGGGGGCTATGAACACTGAAGCTTTCTTT. This translates into CASSQDLGQGAMNTEAFF.

This clone was seen just once. The V and J genes are TRBV5-1 and TRBJ2-1; the D is unclear. Germline CDR1 and CDR2: SGHRS and YFSETQ. The V end was cut by 2 bases, the J end by 5 bases, with 5 bases between. The CDR3 is 12 amino acids. Here the CDR3 DNA reads TGCGCCAGCAGCTTAGTAGACAATGAGCAGTTCTTC. Its translation is CASSLVDNEQFF.

This clone was seen only once. CDR3 nucleotides: TGTGCCAGCAGAGTGGGGGGGCGGTCTAATGAAAAACTGTTTTTT. Its translation is CASRVGGRSNEKLFF. The chain employs TRBV27 and TRBJ1-4; maybe TRBD1 (6 bases). Trimming removed 6 bases from V and 3 bases from J, with 14 bases in between. The CDR3 has 15 amino acids. CDR1 and CDR2 (germline): MNHEY, SMNVEV (reference sequence).

The V and J genes are TRBV2 and TRBJ2-3, with TRBD2 identical over 7 bases. Germline V lookup: CDR1 SNHLY, CDR2 FYNNEI. Trimming took 2 bases from V and 2 from J; bases not matched to a gene: 4. The CDR3 covers 15 residues. The CDR3 sequence: CASSESSGATDTQYF. The CDR3 DNA reads TGTGCCAGCAGTGAATCCAGCGGGGCCACAGATACGCAGTATTTT.

The chain links TRBV5-8 to TRBJ1-6; TRBD1 matches 7 bases. The CDR3 runs to 17 residues. Germline CDR1 SGHTS, CDR2 YDEGEE. V shed 4 bases, J shed 0 bases, and the junction held 7 bases outside the gene matches. The DNA of the CDR3 is TGTGCCAGCAGCCCCGACAGGGACCACTCCTATAATTCACCCCTCCACTTT. It yields the protein CASSPDRDHSYNSPLHF.

Concerning this clone: Other DNA variants within this sample encode the same CDR3. The chain carries TRBV6-5 and TRBJ1-2; D unresolved. The CDR3 has 12 residues. Germline V gives CDR1 MNHEY, CDR2 SVGAGI. Trimming cost V 2 bases and J 5 bases, with 6 bases left between them. The CDR3 region is CASSYGGYGYTF. The CDR3 DNA follows: TGTGCCAGCAGTTACGGCGGATATGGCTACACCTTC.

The gene calls are TRBV9 and TRBJ1-1, with D possibly being TRBD1 (6 bases). Germline values: CDR1 SGDLS, CDR2 YYNGEE. The CDR3 totals 15 residues. The V end lost 3 bases, the J end lost 4 bases, and 16 bases lay between the germline ends. This CDR3 reads CASSEEDSGLTEAFF. In nucleotides, the CDR3 is TGTGCCAGCAGCGAAGAGGACAGCGGTCTCACTGAAGCTTTCTTT. Filled out from reference TRBV9 and TRBJ1-1, the complete variable domain reads DSGVTQTPKHLITATGQRVTLRCSPRSGDLSVYWYQQSLDQGLQFLIQYYNGEERAKGNILERFSAQQFPDLHSELNLSSLELGDSALYFCASSEEDSGLTEAFFGQGTRLTVV.